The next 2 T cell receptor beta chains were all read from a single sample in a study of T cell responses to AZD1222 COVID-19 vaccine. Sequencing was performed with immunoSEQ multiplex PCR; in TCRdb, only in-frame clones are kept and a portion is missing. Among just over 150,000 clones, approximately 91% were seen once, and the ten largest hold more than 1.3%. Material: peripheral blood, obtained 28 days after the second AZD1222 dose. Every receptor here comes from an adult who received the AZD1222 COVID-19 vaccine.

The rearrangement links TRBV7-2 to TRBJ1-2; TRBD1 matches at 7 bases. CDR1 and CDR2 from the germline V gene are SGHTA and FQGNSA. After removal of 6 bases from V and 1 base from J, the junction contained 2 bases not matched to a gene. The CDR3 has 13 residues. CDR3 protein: CASRRDSNYGYTF. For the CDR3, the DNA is TGTGCCAGCAGGCGGGACAGTAACTATGGCTACACCTTC.

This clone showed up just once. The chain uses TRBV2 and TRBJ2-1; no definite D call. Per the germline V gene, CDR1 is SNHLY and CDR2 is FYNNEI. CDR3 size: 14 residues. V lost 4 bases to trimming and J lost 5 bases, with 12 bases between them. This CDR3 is CASSVENLNNEQFF. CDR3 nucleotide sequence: TGTGCCAGCAGTGTTGAAAACTTAAACAATGAGCAGTTCTTC.